Listed below are T cell receptor beta chains from one sample, sequenced in a study of T cell repertoires in cytomegalovirus infection. A single record per CDR3 protein comes from TCRdb applying MiXCR to the reads. Of fewer than 850,000 distinct CDR3 sequences in the sample, approximately 32% were seen once. Which antigens these TCRs recognize remains unknown. Material: cultured CD8+ T cells from PBMCs, obtained from culture after CMV antigen stimulation. These TCRs come from a human donor in good health (CMV status not recorded). Some clones in this sample may be carry-over from other donors' samples. The conserved cysteine and the conserved F or W are not part of the CDR3 here. Each record gives: D gene, V gene, CDR3 protein. A D gene is named only where the DNA matches it firmly.

D: .; V: TRBV20-1; CDR3: SANRQNYNEQF
D: TRBD2; V: TRBV11-2; CDR3: ASSLGSGGPPKQF
D: .; V: TRBV7-2; CDR3: ASLGGAGTGELF
D: TRBD2; V: TRBV6-5; CDR3: ASSRGTNLYEQY
D: .; V: TRBV5-4; CDR3: ASSSSSSDYN
D: TRBD1; V: TRBV7-8; CDR3: ASSLGGWGQGLRGYT
D: TRBD1; V: TRBV6-1; CDR3: ASSERLATGLTEAF
D: TRBD1; V: TRBV7-2; CDR3: ASSSRTGESSEQF
D: TRBD2; V: TRBV19; CDR3: ASSPDWRGGSTGELF
D: .; V: TRBV10-1; CDR3: ASSESGAPSYEQY
D: .; V: TRBV4-1; CDR3: ASSQVSGSEQF
D: .; V: TRBV19; CDR3: ASSIQGRSEAF
D: TRBD2; V: TRBV5-1; CDR3: AAAQVAGAPSVGELF
D: TRBD1; V: TRBV5-6; CDR3: ASSLMLGQWMNEQF
D: .; V: TRBV12-3/TRBV12-4; CDR3: ASSGGMDSPNEKLF